These 28 T cell receptor beta chains were sequenced from one sample in a study of blood T cell repertoires in COVID-19. This table comes from immunoSEQ multiplex PCR, and its TCRdb copy is limited to in-frame clones, with some not included. Of around 69,000 clones in the sample, about 82% are singletons; the top ten hold approximately 1.9%. Sequenced input: peripheral blood. All receptors derive from a woman aged 55-69 years with acute or convalescent COVID-19.

The chain employs TRBV4-1 and TRBJ2-7; 7 nucleotides align to TRBD1. V was clipped by 0 bases and J by 0 bases; unmatched bases: 8. Germline V lookup: CDR1 MGHRA, CDR2 YSYEKL. This CDR3 has 17 residues. Here the CDR3 DNA reads TGCGCCAGCAGCCAAGATCGAGGGGGCAGCCGCTCCTACGAGCAGTACTTC. Its protein is CASSQDRGGSRSYEQYF.

The V gene is TRBV25-1, the J gene TRBJ1-1, with D hard to call. V lost 2 bases and J 8 bases, leaving 6 bases between the germline ends. This CDR3 has 11 amino acids. Germline CDR1 MGHDK, CDR2 SYGVNS. CDR3 nucleotides: TGTGCCAGCAGTGAAACAGAGGAAGCTTTCTTT. Translation gives CASSETEEAFF.

The table lists this clone with a count of one. CDR3 DNA: TGCAGCGCTGAGGACTCAGGGGGCGGGAACTATGGCTACACCTTC. Translated: CSAEDSGGGNYGYTF. The gene calls are TRBV29-1 and TRBJ1-2, with TRBD1 matching over 8 bases. V was pared by 7 bases and J by 2 bases, with 12 bases of the junction left unmatched. The CDR3 sequence is 15 residues long. Germline CDR1 and CDR2: SQVTM and ANQGSEA.

The rearrangement joins TRBV28 to TRBJ1-1; 8 bases agree with TRBD1. Germline V gives CDR1 MDHEN, CDR2 SYDVKM. CDR3 length equals 15 residues. Losses at the gene ends were 3 bases for V and 6 bases for J; bases not matched to a gene: 9. The CDR3 DNA is TGTGCCAGCAGTTTTGGGGGGCAGGGGGCCGCTGAAGCTTTCTTT. The encoded protein is CASSFGGQGAAEAFF. Drawing the rest from reference TRBV28 and TRBJ1-1, the complete variable domain is DVKVTQSSRYLVKRTGEKVFLECVQDMDHENMFWYRQDPGLGLRLIYFSYDVKMKEKGDIPEGYSVSREKKERFSLILESASTNQTSMYLCASSFGGQGAAEAFFGQGTRLTVV.

This rearrangement joins TRBV6-1 to TRBJ2-7; TRBD1 aligns across 7 bases. Germline CDR1 reads MNHNS; CDR2 reads SASEGT. V gave up 2 bases and J gave up 7 bases; unmatched junction bases: 5. This CDR3 is built from 13 residues. The CDR3 loop is CASSERQGMEQYF. Written as DNA, the CDR3 is TGTGCCAGCAGTGAACGACAGGGAATGGAGCAGTACTTC.

CDR3 amino acids: CASSPDSLNTEAFF. DNA for the CDR3: TGTGCCAGCTCACCGGACAGTTTGAACACTGAAGCTTTCTTT. This rearrangement joins TRBV18 to TRBJ1-1, with D maybe TRBD1 (6 bases). Germline V lookup: CDR1 KGHSH, CDR2 LQKENI. Between the trimmed V and J ends, which lost 3 bases and 0 bases, there was a span of 8 bases. The CDR3 length is 14 residues.

The gene calls are TRBV5-4 and TRBJ2-3; tentatively, D is TRBD1 (7 bases). The V and J ends lost 3 bases and 1 base respectively, with 15 bases between them. CDR1 and CDR2 (germline): SGHNT, YYREEE (reference sequence). This CDR3 contains 16 residues. The DNA of the CDR3 is TGTGCCAGCAGCTGGAGGGGGCTCCGGGGCACAGATACGCAGTATTTT. Residues: CASSWRGLRGTDTQYF.

The CDR3 nucleotides read TGTGCCAGCAGCCTAAGAGGGGACAGCAAGAATGAGCAGTTCTTC. It is translated as CASSLRGDSKNEQFF. The rearrangement uses TRBV11-3 and TRBJ2-1; 7 bases map to TRBD1. The germline gives CDR1 SGHNT, CDR2 YENEEA. Trimming at V came to 5 bases and at J to 7 bases, leaving 11 bases not matched to a gene. The CDR3 loop spans 15 amino acids.

This chain links TRBV28 with TRBJ1-1; D remains ambiguous. Trimming shortened V by 5 bases and J by 1 base, and 11 bases separated the two germline ends. Looked up from germline, CDR1 is MDHEN and CDR2 is SYDVKM. This CDR3 is 14 amino acids long. CDR3 DNA sequence: TGTGCCAGCAGTCCTCTCGACAAGAACACTGAAGCTTTCTTT. Protein product: CASSPLDKNTEAFF.

As DNA, the CDR3 is TGTGCCAGCAGCTTAGGAGACAGGGTAGTAACGAACACTGAAGCTTTCTTT. This translates into CASSLGDRVVTNTEAFF. The chain links TRBV7-8 to TRBJ1-1; the match to TRBD1 covers 7 bases. The CDR3 spans 17 residues. From germline, CDR1 is SGHVS and CDR2 FQNEAQ. The V segment lost 1 base and the J segment 1 base; nucleotides outside the gene matches: 9.

The V and J genes are TRBV15 and TRBJ2-5; D is possibly TRBD2 (5 bases). V was trimmed by 0 bases and J by 5 bases, leaving 13 bases between them. Germline CDR1 LNHNV, CDR2 YYDKDF (reference sequence). The CDR3 extends over 15 amino acids. CDR3 region: CATSREQRIMETQYF. CDR3 coding DNA: TGTGCCACCAGCAGAGAACAGCGGATAATGGAGACCCAGTACTTC.

The chain links TRBV5-1 to TRBJ2-7; D ambiguous. V was cut by 1 base and J by 0 bases, with 11 bases left in between. CDR1 is SGHRS, CDR2 YFSETQ, per germline. CDR3 length: 15 amino acids. This CDR3 is CASSLWSESSYEQYF. CDR3 nucleotide sequence: TGCGCCAGCAGCTTGTGGAGCGAGAGCTCCTACGAGCAGTACTTC.

As regards this clone: Distinct nucleotide sequences in the sample also encode this CDR3. The rearrangement links TRBV6-6 to TRBJ1-1; 8 positions match TRBD1. CDR3 length: 14 residues. The germline gives CDR1 MNHNY, CDR2 SVGAGI (reference sequence). J lost 5 bases, V lost 6 bases, and 8 bases had no gene match. The DNA for the CDR3 is TGTGCCAGCAGCCCCGGACAGGGTACGACTGAAGCTTTCTTT. Amino acid sequence: CASSPGQGTTEAFF.

A word on this clone: This same CDR3 is encoded by further DNA sequences in the sample. The rearrangement joins TRBV19 to TRBJ1-1; 8 nucleotides line up with TRBD1. The CDR3 has 13 amino acids. Germline CDR1 reads LNHDA; CDR2 reads SQIVND (reference sequence). V lost 7 bases, J lost 3 bases, and 4 bases stayed unmatched. The CDR3: CASTLTGDTEAFF. The CDR3 DNA follows: TGTGCCAGTACACTGACAGGGGACACTGAAGCTTTCTTT.

The chain combines TRBV30 with TRBJ1-1; 8 bases align to TRBD1. The V gene end was trimmed by 5 bases and the J gene end by 10 bases; junction bases not matched to a gene: 6. Germline V lookup: CDR1 GTSNPN, CDR2 SVGIG (reference sequence). This CDR3 region has 11 residues. CDR3 nucleotides: TGTGCCTGGGACAGGGGATTGGTAGCTTTCTTT. Translated: CAWDRGLVAFF.

The chain combines TRBV13 with TRBJ2-2, with 7 positions matching TRBD2. V shed 7 bases, J shed 3 bases, and the junction held 14 bases outside the gene matches. This CDR3 spans 17 amino acids. The germline CDR1 and CDR2 sequences are PRHDT and FYEKMQ (reference sequence). This CDR3 is CASIRNPGTTHTGELFF. DNA of the CDR3: TGTGCCAGCATCCGGAACCCCGGGACTACTCACACCGGGGAGCTGTTTTTT.

The chain uses TRBV6-5 and TRBJ1-2, with 9 bases matching TRBD1. Germline values: CDR1 MNHEY, CDR2 SVGAGI. CDR3 length: 12 residues. J gave up 7 bases and V 8 bases, and 5 bases lay outside the gene matches. The CDR3 reads CASAQGASGYTF. CDR3 in DNA: TGTGCCAGCGCACAGGGGGCTAGTGGCTACACCTTC.

J is TRBJ2-7 and V is TRBV5-1, with 10 nucleotides matching TRBD2. The V segment lost 5 bases and the J segment 2 bases; nucleotides outside the gene matches: 10. The CDR3 loop spans 16 amino acids. Germline V gene sequence: CDR1 SGHRS, CDR2 YFSETQ. The CDR3 coding sequence is TGCGCCAGCAGGAAGGAAGCGGGAGGGACGGCCTACGAGCAGTACTTC. The encoded protein is CASRKEAGGTAYEQYF.

The chain couples TRBV7-3 to TRBJ2-3, with D maybe TRBD2 (6 bases). The CDR3 length is 14 residues. V was cut by 2 bases and J by 2 bases, with 8 bases left in between. Germline V CDR1 and CDR2: SGHTA, FQGTGA. Here the CDR3 reads CASSLWGDTDTQYF. The CDR3 DNA reads as TGTGCCAGCAGCTTATGGGGGGACACAGATACGCAGTATTTT.

The V and J genes are TRBV30 and TRBJ2-2, with 9 positions matching TRBD1. With V trimmed by 5 bases and J by 1 base, 5 bases remained unmatched. In germline, CDR1 is GTSNPN, CDR2 SVGIG (reference sequence). This CDR3 contains 15 residues. The CDR3 nucleotides read TGTGCCTGGCGGCCGGGACAGGGGAACACCGGGGAGCTGTTTTTT. This encodes CAWRPGQGNTGELFF.

The rearrangement uses TRBV28 and TRBJ2-5; 7 nucleotides match TRBD2. J gave up 2 bases and V 8 bases, and 11 bases lay outside the gene matches. Germline CDR1 and CDR2: MDHEN and SYDVKM. CDR3 length: 15 residues. CDR3 in DNA: TGTGCCAGCGGGGGGGGTGCAAAGAATCAAGAGACCCAGTACTTC. This sequence encodes CASGGGAKNQETQYF.

The chain uses TRBV30 and TRBJ1-6; 8 nucleotides line up with TRBD1. CDR1 is GTSNPN and CDR2 is SVGIG in the germline V gene (reference sequence). This CDR3 region has 15 residues. V lost 3 bases, J lost 7 bases, and 8 bases stayed unmatched. The CDR3 loop is CAWSRRRQGNSPLHF. The CDR3 DNA follows: TGTGCCTGGAGCCGACGACGACAGGGGAATTCACCCCTCCACTTT.

The J gene is TRBJ1-1, the V gene TRBV27, with 10 bases that match TRBD1. Germline CDR1 MNHEY, CDR2 SMNVEV (reference sequence). The CDR3 spans 16 residues. V shed 1 base, J shed 0 bases, and the junction held 2 bases outside the gene matches. The DNA of the CDR3 is TGTGCCAGCAGTTTATGGACAGGGGGTTTGAACACTGAAGCTTTCTTT. It yields the protein CASSLWTGGLNTEAFF.

V and J are TRBV12-5 and TRBJ2-1; 9 positions agree with TRBD2. Germline CDR1 is LGHNT and CDR2 is FRNRAP. V gave up 8 bases and J gave up 0 bases; unmatched junction bases: 5. CDR3 size: 15 residues. As DNA, the CDR3 is TGTGCTAGTCGTCAGACTAGCGGCTCCTACAATGAGCAGTTCTTC. This gives the protein CASRQTSGSYNEQFF. Full variable domain (missing parts from reference TRBV12-5 and TRBJ2-1): DARVTQTPRHKVTEMGQEVTMRCQPILGHNTVFWYRQTMMQGLELLAYFRNRAPLDDSGMPKDRFSAEMPDATLATLKIQPSEPRDSAVYFCASRQTSGSYNEQFFGPGTRLTVL.

The chain carries TRBV18 and TRBJ2-4; a weak D match, TRBD1 (6 bases). The CDR3 is made up of 15 amino acids. CDR1 is KGHSH, CDR2 LQKENI, per germline. Trimming shortened V by 5 bases and J by 8 bases, and 19 bases separated the two germline ends. CDR3 in amino acids: CASSTPGTYTDIQYF. CDR3 bases: TGTGCCAGCTCAACCCCGGGGACATATACGGACATTCAGTACTTC.

V usage is TRBV5-1 and J usage is TRBJ1-1; D is unclear. V was shortened by 4 bases and J by 1 base, with 14 bases between the two germline ends. The CDR3 loop spans 15 amino acids. Germline-derived CDR1 and CDR2 are SGHRS and YFSETQ. The CDR3 nucleotides are TGCGCCAGCAGCCCGGATGGAGGAGCGAACACTGAAGCTTTCTTT. As protein: CASSPDGGANTEAFF. The variable domain in full, with the rest retrieved from reference TRBV5-1 and TRBJ1-1, is KAGVTQTPRYLIKTRGQQVTLSCSPISGHRSVSWYQQTPGQGLQFLFEYFSETQRNKGNFPGRFSGRQFSNSRSEMNVSTLELGDSALYLCASSPDGGANTEAFFGQGTRLTVV.

This clone was detected only once. The rearrangement joins TRBV2 to TRBJ2-1; D is uncertain. Looked up from germline, CDR1 is SNHLY and CDR2 is FYNNEI. The CDR3 is 12 residues long. Trimming took 7 bases from V and 3 from J, leaving 7 bases between them. The CDR3 sequence: CASTTGYNEQFF. In DNA form, the CDR3 reads TGTGCCAGCACAACCGGCTACAATGAGCAGTTCTTC.

This chain joins TRBV7-3 and TRBJ2-1, with 7 bases matching TRBD2. The CDR3 covers 15 residues. Trimming cost V 2 bases and J 5 bases; bases outside gene matches: 6. In germline, CDR1 is SGHTA, CDR2 FQGTGA. The CDR3 loop is CASSLFGGRNNEQFF. The CDR3 DNA sequence: TGTGCCAGCAGCTTATTCGGGGGGAGGAACAATGAGCAGTTCTTC.